The 29 T cell receptor beta chains below were found in one sample sequenced in a study of blood T cell repertoires in COVID-19. Profiled with immunoSEQ multiplex PCR; TCRdb holds only in-frame clones, not every one. The data hold about 360,000 clones, with approximately 87% observed a single time. Material for sequencing was PBMCs or T cells enriched from blood (not recorded which). The receptors were gathered from a man in his forties in a cohort exposed to, infected with or recovered from COVID-19 (not recorded which).

The V and J genes are TRBV5-4 and TRBJ2-2, with 10 bases identical to TRBD2. Per germline, CDR1 SGHNT and CDR2 YYREEE (reference sequence). This CDR3 comprises 16 residues. V shed 8 bases and J 9 bases; nucleotides not matched to a gene: 16. The CDR3 loop is CASGQLRTSGERELFF. The CDR3 DNA reads TGTGCCAGTGGACAACTCCGGACTAGCGGCGAGAGGGAGCTGTTTTTT.

The chain recombines TRBV24-1 with TRBJ1-4, with D perhaps matching TRBD1 (5 bases). CDR1 KGHDR and CDR2 SFDVKD come from the germline V gene. The V and J ends lost 3 bases and 10 bases respectively, with 17 bases between them. The CDR3 covers 15 residues. CDR3 DNA sequence: TGTGCCACCAGTGATGGTGACAGTTCTTTCGGAAAACTGTTTTTT. Residues: CATSDGDSSFGKLFF.

The V and J genes are TRBV2 and TRBJ1-6, with 8 bases identical to TRBD1. V trimming: 6 bases; J trimming: 7 bases; junction bases outside the gene matches: 5. The germline V gene encodes CDR1 SNHLY and CDR2 FYNNEI. CDR3 length: 14 residues. The CDR3 DNA sequence: TGTGCCAGCAGGATAGACAGGGGCAATTCACCCCTCCACTTT. Translating it yields CASRIDRGNSPLHF.

The chain recombines TRBV10-1 with TRBJ2-1; TRBD2 matches at 9 bases. With 0 bases clipped from V and 8 bases from J, the junction kept 8 bases outside the gene matches. This CDR3 is built from 16 residues. CDR1 is WNHNN and CDR2 is SYGVQD in the germline V gene (reference sequence). The CDR3 coding sequence is TGCGCCAGCAGTGAGTCCAGGGCGGGAGGGCGTGATGAGCAGTTCTTC. It translates to CASSESRAGGRDEQFF.

The chain couples TRBV18 to TRBJ2-2; D might be TRBD1 (6 bases). The CDR3 length is 15 residues. Germline V CDR1 and CDR2: KGHSH, LQKENI. Trimming pared 1 base from V and 1 base from J, leaving 7 bases between. The CDR3 is CASSPQGQNTGELFF. CDR3 bases: TGTGCCAGCTCACCACAGGGACAGAACACCGGGGAGCTGTTTTTT.

V is TRBV2 and J is TRBJ2-7; 11 bases are a match to TRBD2. Unmatched junction bases numbered 9, after V lost 6 bases and J lost 5 bases. Germline assignment: CDR1 SNHLY and CDR2 FYNNEI. The CDR3 is 15 residues long. CDR3 residues: CASRSSGRASDEQYF. DNA of the CDR3: TGTGCCAGCAGGAGTAGCGGGAGGGCCTCTGACGAGCAGTACTTC.

V is TRBV13 and J is TRBJ2-2; 9 nucleotides align to TRBD2. With 8 bases clipped from V and 3 bases from J, the junction kept 7 bases outside the gene matches. The length of the CDR3 is 15 residues. Germline CDR1 and CDR2: PRHDT and FYEKMQ (reference sequence). CDR3 in amino acids: CASGRTSAYTGELFF. CDR3 nucleotide sequence: TGTGCCAGCGGCCGGACTAGCGCGTACACCGGGGAGCTGTTTTTT.

The chain couples TRBV25-1 to TRBJ2-7, with D perhaps matching TRBD1 (6 bases). Trimming left V 7 bases short and J 6 bases short, with 16 bases between. The germline V gene encodes CDR1 MGHDK and CDR2 SYGVNS. The CDR3 has 13 residues. The CDR3 sequence: CASTRSGAGEQYF. CDR3 in DNA: TGTGCCAGCACCCGATCAGGGGCGGGCGAGCAGTACTTC.

This chain uses TRBV29-1 with TRBJ2-7; TRBD2 matches 7 bases. Germline assignment: CDR1 SQVTM and CDR2 ANQGSEA. The CDR3 extends over 13 amino acids. The junction had 9 bases not matched to a gene; V was cut back by 4 bases and J by 6 bases. CDR3 loop: CSVVGSGGGEQYF. CDR3 in DNA: TGCAGCGTTGTTGGGTCGGGAGGTGGCGAGCAGTACTTC.

This chain links TRBV5-8 with TRBJ2-2; weak D call: TRBD1 (6 bases). CDR1 SGHTS and CDR2 YDEGEE come from the germline V gene. V was clipped by 1 base and J by 1 base, with 11 bases between them. The CDR3 contains 16 residues. The CDR3 nucleotides read TGTGCCAGCAGCTTGCAGGGGTATGGGAACACCGGGGAGCTGTTTTTT. Residues: CASSLQGYGNTGELFF.

This chain joins TRBV27 and TRBJ1-6; 7 bases fit TRBD1. The germline V gene has CDR1 MNHEY and CDR2 SMNVEV (reference sequence). The V and J ends lost 6 bases and 10 bases, in that order; junction bases with no gene match: 3. This CDR3 has 12 amino acids. This chain's CDR3 is CASRDRASPLHF. CDR3 DNA sequence: TGTGCCAGCAGAGACAGGGCCTCACCCCTCCACTTT.

This clone was seen a few times. The chain has TRBV2 and TRBJ1-1; maybe TRBD1 (5 bases). CDR1 and CDR2 (germline): SNHLY, FYNNEI. V lost 6 bases to trimming and J lost 1 base, with 9 bases between them. CDR3 length: 13 amino acids. The CDR3 DNA sequence: TGTGCCAGCAGAGTCAGGGAGAACACTGAAGCTTTCTTT. Translating gives CASRVRENTEAFF.

The gene calls are TRBV5-6 and TRBJ1-1, with D possibly TRBD1 on 6 matching bases. Trimming took off 0 bases at V and 6 bases at J, with 12 bases between the two ends. Germline CDR1 reads SGHDT; CDR2 reads YYEEEE. The CDR3 extends over 14 amino acids. CDR3 sequence (DNA): TGTGCCAGCAGCTTGGGCGAGACAGGCCCTGAAGCTTTCTTT. Translation: CASSLGETGPEAFF.

This sequence joins TRBV10-1 and TRBJ2-1, with 9 bases matching TRBD1. Germline CDR1 and CDR2: WNHNN and SYGVQD (reference sequence). The CDR3 is made up of 13 amino acids. V lost 0 bases, J lost 9 bases, and 0 bases stayed unmatched. CDR3 loop: CASSESDRGEQFF. The CDR3 DNA reads TGCGCCAGCAGTGAGTCGGACAGGGGTGAGCAGTTCTTC.

The rearrangement uses TRBV18 and TRBJ1-1, with a tentative D call TRBD1 (5 bases). Germline assignment: CDR1 KGHSH and CDR2 LQKENI. Trimming took 5 bases from V and 8 from J, leaving 12 bases between them. CDR3 length equals 12 residues. The chain's CDR3 is CASSSGALEAFF. CDR3 DNA sequence: TGTGCCAGCTCAAGCGGGGCTTTAGAAGCTTTCTTT.

The chain couples TRBV10-2 to TRBJ2-3; 9 bases are shared with TRBD1. Germline CDR1 reads WSHSY; CDR2 reads SAAADI. V was pared by 5 bases and J by 4 bases, with 7 bases of the junction left unmatched. The length of the CDR3 is 15 residues. The CDR3 DNA sequence: TGCGCCAGCAGTCACACAGGGGGCGCCTCAGATACGCAGTATTTT. It translates to CASSHTGGASDTQYF.

The V call is TRBV24-1, the J call TRBJ1-5; D unclear. V lost 4 bases and J 6 bases, leaving 9 bases between the germline ends. The germline gives CDR1 KGHDR, CDR2 SFDVKD. The CDR3 length is 13 residues. CDR3 in amino acids: CATSESVGQPQHF. Here the CDR3 DNA reads TGTGCCACCAGTGAAAGCGTCGGTCAGCCCCAGCATTTT.

The rearrangement joins TRBV5-6 to TRBJ2-7; 9 nucleotides align to TRBD2. V was clipped by 4 bases and J by 5 bases; unmatched bases: 10. This CDR3 has 15 residues. CDR1 and CDR2 from the germline V gene are SGHDT and YYEEEE. CDR3 DNA: TGTGCCAGCAGCCTATCTAGCGGGATATGGGACGAGCAGTACTTC. This gives the protein CASSLSSGIWDEQYF.

The gene calls are TRBV3-1 (or the pseudogene TRBV3-2) and TRBJ2-3; possibly TRBD2 for D (5 bases). CDR3 length: 16 amino acids. CDR1 LGHDT and CDR2 YNNKEL come from the germline V gene (reference sequence). Deletions cut 1 base from V and 6 bases from J, with 17 bases between. DNA of the CDR3: TGTGCCAGCAGCCAAGTGAGAGGGAGAAAGAGCGATACGCAGTATTTT. Translation: CASSQVRGRKSDTQYF.

Turning to this clone: This sample includes further DNA sequences coding for the same CDR3. The chain is built from TRBV3-1 (or the pseudogene TRBV3-2) and TRBJ2-2, with a weak D call TRBD1 (6 bases). CDR3 length equals 15 residues. Per germline, CDR1 LGHDT and CDR2 YNNKEL (reference sequence). With 3 bases removed from V and 5 bases from J, the gap between germline ends came to 13 bases. CDR3 DNA: TGTGCCAGCAGCCAGTCGACAGGTCGGACCGGGGAGCTGTTTTTT. Translation gives CASSQSTGRTGELFF.

This clone was detected only once. The chain couples TRBV30 to TRBJ1-2, with D unresolved. Trimming removed 3 bases at V and 2 bases at J, with 13 bases between. This CDR3 region has 14 residues. Germline loops: CDR1 GTSNPN, CDR2 SVGIG (reference sequence). The CDR3 is CAWSPTAGNYGYTF. In DNA, the CDR3 is TGTGCCTGGAGCCCGACGGCGGGGAACTATGGCTACACCTTC.

This chain uses TRBV20-1 with TRBJ2-1; 10 bases match TRBD2. This CDR3 is 18 amino acids long. CDR1 DFQATT and CDR2 SNEGSKA come from the germline V gene (reference sequence). V dropped 3 bases and J dropped 0; count of bases not matched to a gene: 11. The CDR3 sequence is CSASRGLASQSSYNEQFF. CDR3 sequence (DNA): TGCAGTGCTAGTAGGGGACTAGCGAGTCAGTCCTCCTACAATGAGCAGTTCTTC.

The chain recombines TRBV6-4 with TRBJ2-7, with D possibly being TRBD2 (6 bases). The CDR3 is 18 residues long. V gave up 4 bases and J gave up 0 bases, with 22 bases separating them. Germline V gives CDR1 MRHNA, CDR2 SNTAGT. CDR3 region: CASSGSSSEGVSSYEQYF. CDR3 DNA sequence: TGTGCCAGCAGTGGGTCTTCCTCGGAGGGTGTTAGCTCCTACGAGCAGTACTTC.

V and J are TRBV4-1 and TRBJ2-5, with TRBD2 identical over 14 bases. Germline V gives CDR1 MGHRA, CDR2 YSYEKL. CDR3 size: 14 residues. After removal of 6 bases from V and 5 bases from J, the junction contained 2 bases not matched to a gene. The CDR3 loop is CASSGTSGSETQYF. DNA of the CDR3: TGCGCCAGCAGTGGGACTAGCGGGAGTGAGACCCAGTACTTC.

Only a few counts were recorded for this clone. The rearrangement uses TRBV19 and TRBJ2-1; the match to TRBD2 covers 14 bases. V was clipped by 3 bases and J by 5 bases; unmatched bases: 6. This CDR3 is built from 17 residues. Germline CDR1 is LNHDA and CDR2 is SQIVND (reference sequence). The CDR3 loop reads CASSIGLAGGRHNEQFF. CDR3 DNA: TGTGCCAGTAGTATCGGACTAGCGGGAGGACGGCACAATGAGCAGTTCTTC.

This clone was counted between two and nine times. The chain carries TRBV5-1 and TRBJ2-1; no firm D call. Trimming shortened V by 0 bases and J by 2 bases, and 6 bases separated the two germline ends. This CDR3 region has 14 residues. Germline V gene sequence: CDR1 SGHRS, CDR2 YFSETQ. Here the CDR3 reads CASSLEQAYNEQFF. CDR3 DNA: TGCGCCAGCAGCTTGGAACAAGCCTACAATGAGCAGTTCTTC.

The genes are TRBV3-1 (or the pseudogene TRBV3-2) and TRBJ1-5; tentatively, D is TRBD1 (5 bases). V was trimmed by 2 bases and J by 7 bases, leaving 12 bases between them. The CDR3 has 14 amino acids. CDR1 and CDR2 (germline): LGHDT, YNNKEL (reference sequence). For the CDR3, the DNA is TGTGCCAGCAGCCAAAATAACCAGGGACAGCCCCAGCATTTT. Translated: CASSQNNQGQPQHF.

The chain has TRBV11-2 and TRBJ2-7, with a tentative D call TRBD1 (5 bases). Trimming shortened V by 2 bases and J by 4 bases, and 12 bases separated the two germline ends. Per germline, CDR1 SGHAT and CDR2 FQNNGV. The CDR3 spans 14 residues. This CDR3 reads CASSLTDSNYEQYF. As DNA, the CDR3 is TGTGCCAGCAGCTTAACCGACAGCAATTACGAGCAGTACTTC.

The CDR3 sequence is CAWSLDRGNEKLFF. The CDR3 DNA follows: TGTGCCTGGAGCTTGGACAGGGGGAATGAAAAACTGTTTTTT. The V and J genes are TRBV30 and TRBJ1-4; 10 bases agree with TRBD1. The V and J ends lost 3 bases and 5 bases, in that order; junction bases with no gene match: 3. The CDR3 consists of 14 residues. The V gene's germline CDR1 is GTSNPN and CDR2 SVGIG (reference sequence).